The 3 T cell receptor beta chains below were found in one sample sequenced in a study of T cells in localized non-small cell lung cancer. TCRdb's copy holds only in-frame clones and misses some; the assay was immunoSEQ multiplex PCR. The table has some 39,000 clones, roughly 83% seen once. Specimen: PBMCs, collected before any cancer treatment. These receptors all come from a woman aged 40 to 75 with stage II squamous cell lung carcinoma.

V usage is TRBV2 and J usage is TRBJ1-2; possibly TRBD1 for D (5 bases). The CDR3 consists of 14 residues. Trimming took off 4 bases at V and 8 bases at J, with 17 bases between the two ends. Germline V lookup: CDR1 SNHLY, CDR2 FYNNEI. The CDR3 DNA sequence: TGTGCCAGCAGTGTGAGGGACGGGGGACCCGGCTACACCTTC. Residues: CASSVRDGGPGYTF.

J is TRBJ1-4 and V is TRBV28; 9 bases are shared with TRBD1. CDR1 and CDR2 from the germline V gene are MDHEN and SYDVKM. V lost 8 bases to trimming and J lost 5 bases; unmatched junction nucleotides: 9. The CDR3 length is 15 residues. CDR3 nucleotide sequence: TGTGCCAGCTCTCCGGGACAGGGACTAAATGAAAAACTGTTTTTT. Its translation is CASSPGQGLNEKLFF.

This chain uses TRBV7-8 with TRBJ1-1; TRBD1 matches 10 bases. The V gene's germline CDR1 is SGHVS and CDR2 FQNEAQ. Germline trimming cut 5 bases from V and 5 bases from J; bases unmatched to any gene: 11. CDR3 length equals 16 residues. CDR3 coding DNA: TGTGCCAGCAGCCTATTCGGCGGGACAGGGGTTACTGAAGCTTTCTTT. Protein product: CASSLFGGTGVTEAFF. The full variable domain, in which reference TRBV7-8 and TRBJ1-1 provide the parts outside the CDR3, is GAGVSQSPRYKVAKRGQDVALRCDPISGHVSLFWYQQALGQGPEFLTYFQNEAQLDKSGLPSDRFFAERPEGSVSTLKIQRTQQEDSAVYLCASSLFGGTGVTEAFFGQGTRLTVV.